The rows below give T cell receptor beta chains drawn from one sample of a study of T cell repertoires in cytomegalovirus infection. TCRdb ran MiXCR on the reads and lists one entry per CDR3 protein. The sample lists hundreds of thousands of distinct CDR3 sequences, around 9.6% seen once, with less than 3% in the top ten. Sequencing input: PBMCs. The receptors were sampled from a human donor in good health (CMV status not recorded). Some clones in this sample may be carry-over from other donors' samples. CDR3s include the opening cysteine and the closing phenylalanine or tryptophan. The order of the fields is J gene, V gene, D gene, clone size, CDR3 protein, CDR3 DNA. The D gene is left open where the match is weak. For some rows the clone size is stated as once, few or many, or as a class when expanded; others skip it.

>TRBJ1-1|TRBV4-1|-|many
CASSQVGASDEAFF
TGCGCCAGCAGCCAAGTAGGGGCATCAGATGAAGCTTTCTTT
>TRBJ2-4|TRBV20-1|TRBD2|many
CSAKGGEWQESNIQYF
TGCAGTGCTAAGGGAGGGGAATGGCAGGAGTCCAACATTCAGTACTTC
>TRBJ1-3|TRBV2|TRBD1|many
CASSSGTAIGNTIYF
TGTGCCAGCAGTAGTGGGACAGCGATAGGAAACACCATATATTTT
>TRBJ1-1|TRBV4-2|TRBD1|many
CASSQGGGTDIEAFF
TGTGCCAGCAGCCAAGGGGGCGGGACAGATATTGAAGCTTTCTTT
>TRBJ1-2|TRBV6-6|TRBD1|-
CASSYSDRVGGYTF
TGTGCCAGCAGTTACTCCGACAGGGTGGGAGGCTACACCTTC
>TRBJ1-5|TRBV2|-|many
CASSYLASGTQPQHF
TGTGCCAGCAGTTACCTCGCGTCAGGGACTCAGCCCCAGCATTTT
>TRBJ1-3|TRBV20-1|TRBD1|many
CSARVDRRFSGNTIYF
TGCAGTGCTAGAGTGGACAGGAGGTTCTCTGGAAACACCATATATTTT
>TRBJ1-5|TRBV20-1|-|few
CSARGRVSNQPQHF
TGCAGTGCTAGAGGGAGAGTTAGCAATCAGCCCCAGCATTTT
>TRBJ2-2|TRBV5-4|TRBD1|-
CASSGGQGGPFNTGELFF
TGTGCCAGCAGCGGGGGACAGGGAGGGCCCTTTAACACCGGGGAGCTGTTTTTT
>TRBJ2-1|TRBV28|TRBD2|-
CASLPGLAGVAYNEQFF
TGTGCCAGCCTCCCGGGACTAGCGGGGGTAGCCTACAATGAGCAGTTCTTC
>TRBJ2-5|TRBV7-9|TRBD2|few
CASSSPLAGAPQETQYF
TGTGCCAGCAGCTCGCCACTAGCGGGGGCGCCTCAAGAGACCCAGTACTTC
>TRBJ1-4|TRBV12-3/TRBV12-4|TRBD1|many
CASRQRQGFGKLFF
TGTGCCAGCAGGCAAAGACAGGGTTTCGGAAAACTGTTTTTT
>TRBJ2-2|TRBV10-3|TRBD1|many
CATEDRGGSGELFF
TGTGCCACCGAGGACAGGGGAGGTTCCGGGGAGCTGTTTTTT
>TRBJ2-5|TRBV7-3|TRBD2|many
CASSLIGGGAVETQYF
TGTGCCAGCAGCTTAATTGGCGGGGGGGCCGTGGAGACCCAGTACTTC
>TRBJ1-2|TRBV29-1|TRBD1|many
CSVPPGQNYGYTF
TGCAGCGTCCCTCCGGGACAGAACTATGGCTACACCTTC
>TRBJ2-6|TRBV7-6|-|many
CASSARTGSGANVLTF
TGTGCCAGCAGCGCCCGAACAGGGTCTGGGGCCAACGTCCTGACTTTC
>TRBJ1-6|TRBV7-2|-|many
CASSSLGGANSPLHF
TGTGCCAGCAGCTCCCTAGGGGGGGCGAATTCACCCCTCCACTTT
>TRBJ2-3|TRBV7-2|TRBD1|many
CASSQPTGVWGTDTQYF
TGTGCCAGCAGCCAACCAACAGGGGTATGGGGCACAGATACGCAGTATTTT
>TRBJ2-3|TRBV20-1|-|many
CSASPPGQDTQYF
TGCAGTGCTAGCCCCCCAGGGCAAGATACGCAGTATTTT
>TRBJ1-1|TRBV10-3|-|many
CAARTATNTEAFF
TGTGCCGCAAGGACAGCGACGAACACTGAAGCTTTCTTT
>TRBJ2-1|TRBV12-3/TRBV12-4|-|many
CASSPSTYYNEQFF
TGTGCCAGCAGTCCATCAACCTACTACAATGAGCAGTTCTTC
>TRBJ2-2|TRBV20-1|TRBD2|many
CSAQSGAYTGELFF
TGCAGTGCTCAAAGCGGGGCTTACACCGGGGAGCTGTTTTTT
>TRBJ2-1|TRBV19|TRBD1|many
CASTPTGHNEQFF
TGTGCCAGTACCCCGACAGGGCACAATGAGCAGTTCTTC
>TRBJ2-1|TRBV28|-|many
CAGTGGPYNEQFF
TGTGCCGGTACTGGGGGGCCCTACAATGAGCAGTTCTTC
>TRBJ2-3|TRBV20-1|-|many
CSARKTTDTQYF
TGCAGTGCGCGAAAGACTACAGATACGCAGTATTTT
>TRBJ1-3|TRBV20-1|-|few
CSARDAGALGNTIYF
TGCAGTGCTAGAGATGCGGGGGCGCTGGGAAACACCATATATTTT
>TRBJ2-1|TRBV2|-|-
CASSGAGGGNEQFF
TGTGCCAGCAGTGGAGCAGGGGGGGGCAATGAGCAGTTCTTC
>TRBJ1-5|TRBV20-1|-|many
CSASRTSDSNQPQHF
TGCAGTGCGTCTAGGACTTCCGATAGCAATCAGCCCCAGCATTTT
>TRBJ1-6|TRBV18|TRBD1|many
CASSPGQGTNSPLHF
TGTGCCAGCTCACCGGGACAGGGTACAAATTCACCCCTCCACTTT
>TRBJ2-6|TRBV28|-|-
CASRHRWGANVLTF
TGTGCCAGCAGACACAGGTGGGGGGCCAACGTCCTGACTTTC
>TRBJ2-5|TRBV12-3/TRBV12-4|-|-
CASSFGTTVYQETQYF
TGTGCCAGCAGTTTTGGGACGACGGTGTACCAAGAGACCCAGTACTTC
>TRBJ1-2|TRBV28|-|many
CATHRGGRVYGYTF
TGTGCCACCCATAGGGGGGGGCGGGTCTATGGCTACACCTTC
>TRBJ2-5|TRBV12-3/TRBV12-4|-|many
CASSLGSGQIQETQYF
TGTGCCAGCAGTTTAGGGTCCGGACAGATACAAGAGACCCAGTACTTC
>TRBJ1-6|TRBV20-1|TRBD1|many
CSAFGTGNNSPLHF
TGCAGTGCTTTCGGGACAGGGAATAATTCACCCCTCCACTTT
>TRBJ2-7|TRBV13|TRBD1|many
CASSLSQGRTYEQYF
TGTGCCAGCAGCTTATCACAGGGGCGCACCTACGAGCAGTACTTC
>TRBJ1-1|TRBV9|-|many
CASSVGEEEAFF
TGTGCCAGCAGCGTAGGTGAGGAGGAAGCTTTCTTT
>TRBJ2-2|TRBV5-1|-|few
CATRQDGSTGELFF
TGCGCCACCCGACAGGACGGGAGCACCGGGGAGCTGTTTTTT
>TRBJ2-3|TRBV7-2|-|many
CASSLEGLRADTQYF
TGTGCCAGCAGCTTAGAGGGACTGCGGGCAGATACGCAGTATTTT
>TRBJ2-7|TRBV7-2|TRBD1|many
CASSSDRGYEQYF
TGTGCCAGCAGCTCTGACAGGGGATACGAGCAGTACTTC
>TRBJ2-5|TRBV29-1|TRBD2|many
CSVETSGGQETQYF
TGCAGCGTTGAGACTAGCGGGGGCCAAGAGACCCAGTACTTC
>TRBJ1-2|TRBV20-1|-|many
CSAHRALGGYTF
TGCAGTGCTCACAGGGCGTTAGGAGGCTACACCTTC
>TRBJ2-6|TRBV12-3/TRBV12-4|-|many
CAFRASGANVLTF
TGTGCCTTTAGGGCCTCTGGGGCCAACGTCCTGACTTTC
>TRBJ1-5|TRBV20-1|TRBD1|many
CSARGQGVNQPQHF
TGCAGTGCTAGGGGACAGGGGGTCAATCAGCCCCAGCATTTT
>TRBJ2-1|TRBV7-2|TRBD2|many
CASSGGLAGGHEQFF
TGTGCCAGCAGCGGGGGACTAGCGGGGGGCCATGAGCAGTTCTTC
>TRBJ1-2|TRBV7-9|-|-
CASSGTAGVYGYTF
TGTGCCAGCAGTGGGACGGCAGGGGTCTATGGCTACACCTTC
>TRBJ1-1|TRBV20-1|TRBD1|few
CSARQGLYPTNLNTEAFF
TGCAGTGCACGACAGGGGTTGTATCCCACGAATCTCAACACTGAAGCTTTCTTT
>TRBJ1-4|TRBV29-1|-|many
CSVATGTTRALFF
TGCAGCGTTGCTACCGGGACAACCAGGGCACTGTTTTTT
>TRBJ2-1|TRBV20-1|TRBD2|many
CSATPGLAGWAPIF
TGCAGTGCTACCCCGGGACTAGCGGGTTGGGCGCCGATCTTC
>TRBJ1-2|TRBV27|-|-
CASSWGANYGYTF
TGTGCCAGCAGTTGGGGAGCTAACTATGGCTACACCTTC
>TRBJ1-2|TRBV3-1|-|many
CASSQRALEGHYGYTF
TGTGCCAGCAGCCAAAGGGCCTTGGAGGGACATTATGGCTACACCTTC
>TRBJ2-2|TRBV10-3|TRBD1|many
CAISESRTGNTGELFF
TGTGCCATCAGTGAGTCGAGGACAGGGAACACCGGGGAGCTGTTTTTT